The 29 T cell receptor beta chains in this list originate from one sample, sequenced in a study of control samples from healthy donors and cancer patients. Measured with immunoSEQ multiplex PCR; TCRdb has only the in-frame clones, and not every one. The sample records some 90,000 clones, about 89% being singletons. The sample was blood. The receptors come from a woman aged 25-40 years in good health.

The gene calls are TRBV6-1 and TRBJ1-2; the D is unclear. The CDR3 contains 15 residues. Between the trimmed V and J ends, which lost 0 bases and 0 bases, there was a span of 8 bases. The germline V gene encodes CDR1 MNHNS and CDR2 SASEGT. The chain's CDR3 is CASSEAVSPNYGYTF. DNA of the CDR3: TGTGCCAGCAGTGAAGCCGTTTCCCCTAACTATGGCTACACCTTC.

V is TRBV3-1 (or the pseudogene TRBV3-2) and J is TRBJ2-2; TRBD1 aligns across 9 bases. Looked up from germline, CDR1 is LGHDT and CDR2 is YNNKEL (reference sequence). This CDR3 is 15 amino acids long. Trimming at V came to 2 bases and at J to 5 bases, leaving 3 bases not matched to a gene. The CDR3 here is CASSQPGTGTGELFF. CDR3 coding DNA: TGTGCCAGCAGCCAACCCGGGACAGGGACCGGGGAGCTGTTTTTT.

The chain combines TRBV6-5 with TRBJ1-3; no reliable D call. The CDR3 runs to 14 residues. Germline-derived CDR1 and CDR2 are MNHEY and SVGAGI. V shed 2 bases and J shed 7 bases, with 12 bases lying between them. DNA for the CDR3: TGTGCCAGCAGTTACGGGAGTGGAAGTAACACCATATATTTT. Amino acid sequence: CASSYGSGSNTIYF.

The chain couples TRBV7-8 to TRBJ2-1; no clear D. The V and J ends lost 1 base and 7 bases respectively, with 8 bases between them. In germline, CDR1 is SGHVS, CDR2 FQNEAQ. The CDR3 sequence is 13 residues long. The CDR3 protein is CASSLGVGNEQFF. The CDR3 DNA is TGTGCCAGCAGCTTAGGGGTCGGAAATGAGCAGTTCTTC.

The rearrangement uses TRBV6-2 or TRBV6-3 and TRBJ1-1; D call uncertain. This CDR3 is 12 amino acids long. V lost 1 base and J 10 bases, leaving 10 bases between the germline ends. The germline CDR1 and CDR2 sequences are MNHEY and SVGEGT. The CDR3 DNA reads TGTGCCAGCAGTTACTTAGGTACAATAGCTTTCTTT. Residues: CASSYLGTIAFF.

CDR3 coding DNA: TGTGCCAGCAGCTTAGTCGGCGGAGGGGGCGAGCAGTACTTC. Protein: CASSLVGGGGEQYF. The gene calls are TRBV11-2 and TRBJ2-7; D is tentatively TRBD1 or TRBD2 (6 bases each). With 1 base removed from V and 6 bases from J, the gap between germline ends came to 13 bases. Germline CDR1 SGHAT, CDR2 FQNNGV. This CDR3 has 14 residues.

In this sample, this clone turned up once. The V gene is TRBV5-5, the J gene TRBJ1-6, with a tentative D call TRBD1 (5 bases). There are 15 residues in the CDR3. The V gene's germline CDR1 is SGHKS and CDR2 YYEKEE (reference sequence). V was shortened by 1 base and J by 5 bases, with 10 bases between the two germline ends. CDR3 bases: TGTGCCAGCAGCTTGAGCAGGGCGAATAATTCACCCCTCCACTTT. Its translation is CASSLSRANNSPLHF. Looking up the rest from reference TRBV5-5 and TRBJ1-6 gives the full variable domain: DAGVTQSPTHLIKTRGQQVTLRCSPISGHKSVSWYQQVLGQGPQFIFQYYEKEERGRGNFPDRFSARQFPNYSSELNVNALLLGDSALYLCASSLSRANNSPLHFGNGTRLTVT.

The chain carries TRBV19 and TRBJ2-5; no firm D call. This CDR3 has 13 amino acids. Trimming cost V 3 bases and J 1 base, with 6 bases left between them. Germline values: CDR1 LNHDA, CDR2 SQIVND (reference sequence). The CDR3, as DNA: TGTGCCAGTAGTATCTGGGTCCAAGAGACCCAGTACTTC. Its translation: CASSIWVQETQYF.

The chain employs TRBV21-1 and TRBJ1-4; no DNA check was done on the table's D call, TRBD1. TRBV21-1 is recorded as a pseudogene. The CDR3 runs 13 residues. The CDR3 DNA is TGTGCCAGCAGCCGCCGACACACTGAAAAACTGTTTTTT. It specifies CASSRRHTEKLFF.

This rearrangement joins TRBV5-1 to TRBJ2-3; D is undetermined. Trimming left V 0 bases short and J 7 bases short, with 3 bases between. Germline loops: CDR1 SGHRS, CDR2 YFSETQ. This CDR3 contains 11 residues. This CDR3 is CASSLENTQYF. DNA for the CDR3: TGCGCCAGCAGCTTGGAAAATACGCAGTATTTT.

The J gene is TRBJ2-3, the V gene TRBV2, with TRBD2 as a possible D gene (7 bases). The CDR3 consists of 15 residues. The V gene's germline CDR1 is SNHLY and CDR2 FYNNEI. With 5 bases removed from V and 3 bases from J, the gap between germline ends came to 15 bases. CDR3 sequence reads: CASSYQGTKTDTQYF. Written as DNA, the CDR3 is TGTGCCAGCAGTTACCAGGGGACTAAGACAGATACGCAGTATTTT.

The V call is TRBV7-8, the J call TRBJ1-5, with 7 bases that match TRBD1. The germline V gene encodes CDR1 SGHVS and CDR2 FQNEAQ. The CDR3 length is 16 residues. The J segment lost 4 bases and the V segment lost 4 bases, leaving 10 bases of the junction unmatched. For the CDR3, the DNA is TGTGCCAGCAGCTCACCTGTTGGGACAGCGAATCAGCCCCAGCATTTT. Encoded protein: CASSSPVGTANQPQHF.

The chain combines TRBV7-6 with TRBJ1-1, with a possible D match to TRBD1 (5 bases). The germline gives CDR1 SGHVS, CDR2 FNYEAQ. V was cut by 2 bases and J by 3 bases, with 19 bases left in between. The CDR3 consists of 17 residues. CDR3 region: CASSLSSAGLGDTEAFF. The CDR3 DNA is TGTGCCAGCAGCTTATCGTCGGCTGGCTTAGGGGACACTGAAGCTTTCTTT. Combining the CDR3 with reference TRBV7-6 and TRBJ1-1 gives the whole variable domain GAGVSQSPRYKVTKRGQDVALRCDPISGHVSLYWYRQALGQGPEFLTYFNYEAQQDKSGLPNDRFSAERPEGSISTLTIQRTEQRDSAMYRCASSLSSAGLGDTEAFFGQGTRLTVV.

This chain uses TRBV19 with TRBJ2-2, with 7 bases lining up with TRBD1. The CDR3 has 18 amino acids. Looked up from germline, CDR1 is LNHDA and CDR2 is SQIVND (reference sequence). V shed 3 bases and J 2 bases; nucleotides not matched to a gene: 12. The CDR3 region is CASSILTQGVVNTGELFF. DNA of the CDR3: TGTGCCAGTAGTATTCTCACGCAGGGGGTCGTAAACACCGGGGAGCTGTTTTTT.

V and J are TRBV19 and TRBJ2-7, with 10 positions matching TRBD1. The CDR3 is made up of 14 amino acids. J gave up 11 bases and V 3 bases, and 10 bases lay outside the gene matches. Germline CDR1 LNHDA, CDR2 SQIVND (reference sequence). This chain's CDR3 is CASSIATGTGAEYF. CDR3 DNA sequence: TGTGCCAGTAGTATTGCCACCGGGACAGGGGCTGAGTACTTC.

V gene TRBV12-3 or TRBV12-4 combines with J gene TRBJ1-1; D gene unclear. V lost 8 bases, J lost 6 bases, and 16 bases lay in between. The CDR3 length is 13 residues. The CDR3 sequence: CASSAVGRAEAFF. The CDR3 DNA reads as TGTGCCAGCTCTGCGGTCGGCCGCGCTGAAGCTTTCTTT.

This rearrangement joins TRBV18 to TRBJ1-1; 9 bases agree with TRBD1. In germline, CDR1 is KGHSH, CDR2 LQKENI. V shed 0 bases and J 8 bases; nucleotides not matched to a gene: 7. The CDR3 loop spans 15 amino acids. CDR3 loop: CASSPPSQGAREAFF. For the CDR3, the DNA is TGTGCCAGCTCACCACCGTCACAGGGGGCGCGGGAAGCTTTCTTT.

The gene calls are TRBV2 and TRBJ1-1; 7 positions agree with TRBD1. Germline-derived CDR1 and CDR2 are SNHLY and FYNNEI. This CDR3 spans 11 amino acids. After removal of 6 bases from V and 7 bases from J, the junction contained 2 bases not matched to a gene. The CDR3 protein is CASRRQGEAFF. DNA of the CDR3: TGTGCCAGCAGGAGACAGGGTGAAGCTTTCTTT.

This chain uses TRBV13 with TRBJ2-7; D could derive from TRBD1 or TRBD2 (5 bases each). The length of the CDR3 is 15 residues. The V and J ends lost 1 base and 4 bases respectively, with 14 bases between them. In germline, CDR1 is PRHDT, CDR2 FYEKMQ (reference sequence). For the CDR3, the DNA is TGTGCCAGCAGCTTAGAAGGGACGGACAATTACGAGCAGTACTTC. It encodes CASSLEGTDNYEQYF.

This clone has more than one count but fewer than ten. One end of the junction does not line up with germline, which may come from a read error. Additional DNA sequences in this sample encode the identical CDR3. V usage is TRBV27 and J usage is TRBJ1-2; weak D call: TRBD1 (6 bases). The V gene's germline CDR1 is MNHEY and CDR2 SMNVEV (reference sequence). CDR3 length: 15 residues. This CDR3 is CASSLSPGQNYGYTF. CDR3 nucleotides: TGTGCCAGCAGTCTATCCCCGGGACAAAACTATGGCTACACCTTC.

V gene TRBV5-6 combines with J gene TRBJ2-7, with 7 bases identical to TRBD1. The CDR3 runs 14 residues. Germline CDR1 reads SGHDT; CDR2 reads YYEEEE. Unmatched junction bases numbered 2, after V lost 0 bases and J lost 2 bases. Written as DNA, the CDR3 is TGTGCCAGCAGCTTGGTCGACAGGGCCTACGAGCAGTACTTC. Translating gives CASSLVDRAYEQYF.

This clone showed up just once. The CDR3 region has the DNA TGTGCCAGCTCACTGAAGCCGAACACTGAAGCTTTCTTT. Translation: CASSLKPNTEAFF. The V gene is TRBV18, the J gene TRBJ1-1; D is unresolved. The ends were cut back, 4 bases at V and 1 base at J, with 7 bases in the middle. The germline V gene encodes CDR1 KGHSH and CDR2 LQKENI. CDR3 length: 13 amino acids.

The rearrangement uses TRBV6-6 and TRBJ1-1; D perhaps matches TRBD1 (6 bases). This CDR3 region has 13 residues. V gave up 4 bases and J gave up 14 bases, with 20 bases separating them. Germline V gene data show CDR1 as MNHNY and CDR2 as SVGAGI (reference sequence). DNA for the CDR3: TGTGCCAGCAGTTCGGCGGCAGGGGCCCAGCTGTTCTTT. It yields the protein CASSSAAGAQLFF.

V and J are TRBV28 and TRBJ2-7; possible D gene TRBD2, 5 bases. The V gene lost 7 bases and the J gene lost 6 bases, with 13 bases spanning the gap. This CDR3 has 12 amino acids. Germline V CDR1 and CDR2: MDHEN, SYDVKM. The CDR3 loop reads CASITRVGEQYF. The CDR3 nucleotides read TGTGCCAGCATTACTAGGGTCGGCGAGCAGTACTTC.

This clone was seen a handful of times. The chain is built from TRBV7-9 and TRBJ2-2; D remains unclear. From germline, CDR1 is SEHNR and CDR2 FQNEAQ (reference sequence). V was pared by 2 bases and J by 1 base, with 5 bases between. This CDR3 region has 14 residues. This CDR3 is CASSLFENTGELFF. The CDR3 DNA sequence: TGTGCCAGCAGCTTATTCGAGAACACCGGGGAGCTGTTTTTT.

J is TRBJ1-2 and V is TRBV27; D perhaps matches TRBD1 (6 bases). With 5 bases removed from V and 5 bases from J, the gap between germline ends came to 18 bases. Germline V CDR1 and CDR2: MNHEY, SMNVEV (reference sequence). The CDR3 runs to 15 residues. The CDR3 nucleotides read TGTGCCAGCAGTCCCCTCAGCAGGGGACTATATGGCTACACCTTC. Residues: CASSPLSRGLYGYTF.

The rearrangement joins TRBV5-4 to TRBJ2-5, with D unclear. Germline values: CDR1 SGHNT, CDR2 YYREEE (reference sequence). V lost 2 bases and J lost 3, with 14 bases in between. This CDR3 has 15 amino acids. The CDR3, as DNA: TGTGCCAGCAGCTTCCGCCTAGGGCTCGAAGAGACCCAGTACTTC. Its protein product is CASSFRLGLEETQYF. Using reference TRBV5-4 and TRBJ2-5 for the parts outside the CDR3, the full variable domain is ETGVTQSPTHLIKTRGQQVTLRCSSQSGHNTVSWYQQALGQGPQFIFQYYREEENGRGNFPPRFSGLQFPNYSSELNVNALELDDSALYLCASSFRLGLEETQYFGPGTRLLVL.

The gene calls are TRBV18 and TRBJ1-1, with TRBD1 matching 9 bases. Germline-derived CDR1 and CDR2 are KGHSH and LQKENI. The CDR3 sequence is 14 residues long. J gave up 5 bases and V 4 bases, and 5 bases lay outside the gene matches. CDR3 amino acids: CASSLDRGWTEAFF. The DNA for the CDR3 is TGTGCCAGCTCACTGGACAGGGGCTGGACTGAAGCTTTCTTT. Full variable domain (rest looked up from reference TRBV18 and TRBJ1-1): NAGVMQNPRHLVRRRGQEARLRCSPMKGHSHVYWYRQLPEEGLKFMVYLQKENIIDESGMPKERFSAEFPKEGPSILRIQQVVRGDSAAYFCASSLDRGWTEAFFGQGTRLTVV.

The chain recombines TRBV27 with TRBJ1-4, with D uncertain. Trimming took 6 bases from V and 0 from J, leaving 17 bases between them. Germline V CDR1 and CDR2: MNHEY, SMNVEV (reference sequence). The CDR3 has 17 amino acids. CDR3 DNA: TGTGCCAGCAGCCTACTTTGGTGGAATGCAACTAATGAAAAACTGTTTTTT. Translating gives CASSLLWWNATNEKLFF. The full variable domain, with the rest looked up from reference TRBV27 and TRBJ1-4, is EAQVTQNPRYLITVTGKKLTVTCSQNMNHEYMSWYRQDPGLGLRQIYYSMNVEVTDKGDVPEGYKVSRKEKRNFPLILESPSPNQTSLYFCASSLLWWNATNEKLFFGSGTQLSVL.